One sample yielded the 22 T cell receptor beta chains listed below, sequenced in a study of blood T cell repertoires in COVID-19 (dated by TCRdb to the early 2020s). Libraries were built with the immunoSEQ multiplex PCR assay. The table was pulled from immuneACCESS by TCRdb, which kept in-frame rearrangements only. Such tables lose some clones; where checked, under half of the loss comes from unresolved V genes, and the rest has no known cause. The sample profile shows about 170,000 clones; roughly 86% of them were found once. Jointly, the top ten make up roughly 3.3% of the sample. Material for sequencing was peripheral blood. These receptors were obtained from a man in his 70s with acute or convalescent COVID-19.

This clone was seen only once. This chain joins TRBV2 and TRBJ2-3; 7 bases map to TRBD2. From germline, CDR1 is SNHLY and CDR2 FYNNEI. The CDR3 spans 14 residues. V shed 8 bases, J shed 2 bases, and the junction held 7 bases outside the gene matches. The CDR3: CASGDGRYTDTQYF. The CDR3 DNA is TGTGCCAGCGGAGACGGGAGGTACACAGATACGCAGTATTTT.

The genes are TRBV2 and TRBJ2-2; perhaps TRBD2 as D (6 bases). V lost 3 bases and J lost 4, with 9 bases in between. The CDR3 loop spans 14 amino acids. CDR1 is SNHLY, CDR2 FYNNEI, per germline. The CDR3 DNA sequence: TGTGCCAGCAGTGAGGAGGGATTCACCGGGGAGCTGTTTTTT. Translating gives CASSEEGFTGELFF.

The chain joins TRBV9 to TRBJ2-1; D gene uncertain. The length of the CDR3 is 16 residues. V was shortened by 0 bases and J by 7 bases, with 17 bases between the two germline ends. Germline values: CDR1 SGDLS, CDR2 YYNGEE. The CDR3 protein is CASSVGSPEALNEQFF. The CDR3 DNA follows: TGTGCCAGCAGCGTAGGCAGCCCTGAGGCCCTAAATGAGCAGTTCTTC.

The chain has TRBV5-1 and TRBJ1-6; 10 bases fit TRBD1. The length of the CDR3 is 17 residues. Germline CDR1 is SGHRS and CDR2 is YFSETQ. V dropped 0 bases and J dropped 6; count of bases not matched to a gene: 6. The CDR3 protein is CASSLDGTGVTNSPLHF. The CDR3 bases are TGCGCCAGCAGCTTGGATGGGACAGGGGTGACTAATTCACCCCTCCACTTT.

This sequence joins TRBV11-2 and TRBJ2-1, with D possibly being TRBD2 (7 bases). The germline CDR1 and CDR2 sequences are SGHAT and FQNNGV. This CDR3 comprises 16 residues. V lost 5 bases, J lost 4 bases, and 18 bases lay in between. The CDR3 is CASSRTGGLSYNEQFF. The DNA for the CDR3 is TGTGCCAGCAGCCGTACGGGGGGCCTCTCTTACAATGAGCAGTTCTTC.

A few counts support this clone. The chain has TRBV7-2 and TRBJ2-7; 8 bases fit TRBD2. From germline, CDR1 is SGHTA and CDR2 FQGNSA. This CDR3 contains 14 residues. Unmatched junction bases numbered 9, after V lost 5 bases and J lost 6 bases. The CDR3 bases are TGTGCCAGCAGCCTTCAGCGGGGGCGAAGCGAGCAGTACTTC. Protein sequence: CASSLQRGRSEQYF.

The chain combines TRBV28 with TRBJ1-4; 8 bases agree with TRBD1. This CDR3 is built from 14 residues. Trimming took 6 bases from V and 7 from J; bases not matched to a gene: 7. From germline, CDR1 is MDHEN and CDR2 SYDVKM. CDR3: CASSLPGGGEKLFF. CDR3 bases: TGTGCCAGCAGCTTACCAGGGGGCGGTGAAAAACTGTTTTTT.

The DNA for the CDR3 is TGTGCCAGCAGCTTAGGGGCAGGGACAGGAGATACGCAGTATTTT. Translating it yields CASSLGAGTGDTQYF. This chain connects TRBV5-5 to TRBJ2-3; 8 bases map to TRBD1. The CDR3 is 15 residues long. V shed 2 bases and J 5 bases; nucleotides not matched to a gene: 7. CDR1 is SGHKS and CDR2 is YYEKEE in the germline V gene (reference sequence).

The chain is built from TRBV5-1 and TRBJ2-7, with a possible D match to TRBD1 (5 bases). V was cut by 5 bases and J by 3 bases, with 9 bases left in between. This CDR3 contains 12 residues. The germline V gene encodes CDR1 SGHRS and CDR2 YFSETQ. In nucleotides, the CDR3 is TGCGCCAGCAGGCTGCAGGGCTACGAGCAGTACTTC. This sequence encodes CASRLQGYEQYF.

The V call is TRBV7-2, the J call TRBJ2-4; possibly TRBD1 for D (5 bases). The CDR3 contains 15 residues. The V gene's germline CDR1 is SGHTA and CDR2 FQGNSA. Trimming removed 2 bases from V and 8 bases from J, with 16 bases in between. DNA of the CDR3: TGTGCCAGCAGCTTAACCCCCGGCAGGGCAGACATTCAGTACTTC. Translated, it gives CASSLTPGRADIQYF. Looking up the rest from reference TRBV7-2 and TRBJ2-4 gives the full variable domain: GAGVSQSPSNKVTEKGKDVELRCDPISGHTALYWYRQSLGQGLEFLIYFQGNSAPDKSGLPSDRFSAERTGGSVSTLTIQRTQQEDSAVYLCASSLTPGRADIQYFGAGTRLSVL.

The chain has TRBV12-5 and TRBJ1-1, with D possibly being TRBD1 (5 bases). The CDR3 sequence is 12 residues long. Trimming stripped 3 bases from V and 6 bases from J, with 8 bases between. Germline V CDR1 and CDR2: LGHNT, FRNRAP. CDR3 in amino acids: CASGFQGAEAFF. Written as DNA, the CDR3 is TGTGCTAGTGGTTTTCAAGGGGCTGAAGCTTTCTTT.

This sequence joins TRBV7-3 and TRBJ1-2, with D possibly matching TRBD1 (6 bases). V was trimmed by 4 bases and J by 8 bases, leaving 14 bases between them. The CDR3 runs 13 residues. Germline assignment: CDR1 SGHTA and CDR2 FQGTGA. CDR3 sequence (DNA): TGTGCCAGCAGCTCCATTTCGAGGGGGGGCTACACCTTC. The encoded protein is CASSSISRGGYTF.

This sequence joins TRBV5-1 and TRBJ1-6, with TRBD1 matching 11 bases. The CDR3 has 16 residues. V dropped 0 bases and J dropped 9; count of bases not matched to a gene: 5. Per the germline V gene, CDR1 is SGHRS and CDR2 is YFSETQ. This CDR3 reads CASSLAGQGESSPLHF. CDR3 nucleotides: TGCGCCAGCAGCTTGGCGGGACAGGGGGAGAGTTCACCCCTCCACTTT.

This chain connects TRBV6-5 to TRBJ2-6; D is ambiguous. CDR3 length: 13 residues. Trimming took 3 bases from V and 4 from J, leaving 4 bases between them. Per germline, CDR1 MNHEY and CDR2 SVGAGI. CDR3 nucleotides: TGTGCCAGCAGTTATTTAGGGGCCAACGTCCTGACTTTC. Translated, it gives CASSYLGANVLTF.

The CDR3 DNA reads as TGTGCCAGCAGTTTATACAGCGGGGAGCTGTTTTTT. Protein sequence: CASSLYSGELFF. V and J are TRBV28 and TRBJ2-2; D gene uncertain. The CDR3 is 12 amino acids. Looked up from germline, CDR1 is MDHEN and CDR2 is SYDVKM. V gave up 1 base and J gave up 7 bases, with 4 bases separating them.

This rearrangement joins TRBV4-1 to TRBJ1-3; possibly TRBD1 for D (5 bases). This CDR3 contains 15 residues. Trimming cost V 3 bases and J 4 bases, with 13 bases left between them. CDR1 is MGHRA, CDR2 YSYEKL, per germline. The CDR3 DNA is TGCGCCAGCAGCCACACAAACGGGGGGGGAAACACCATATATTTT. Amino acid sequence: CASSHTNGGGNTIYF.

The chain combines TRBV2 with TRBJ1-5; D might be TRBD1 (5 bases). V lost 7 bases, J lost 3 bases, and 13 bases lay in between. Germline V gene sequence: CDR1 SNHLY, CDR2 FYNNEI. The CDR3 sequence is 14 residues long. CDR3 residues: CASTEGLINQPQHF. Here the CDR3 DNA reads TGTGCCAGCACTGAGGGACTGATCAATCAGCCCCAGCATTTT.

The CDR3 region is CASSQMPGGNTQYF. CDR3 DNA: TGTGCCAGCAGCCAGATGCCGGGGGGGAATACGCAGTATTTT. The chain couples TRBV3-1 (or the pseudogene TRBV3-2) to TRBJ2-3; TRBD2 matches at 8 bases. CDR1 LGHDT and CDR2 YNNKEL come from the germline V gene (reference sequence). The junction had 6 bases not matched to a gene; V was cut back by 3 bases and J by 7 bases. The CDR3 is 14 residues long.

The chain uses TRBV7-8 and TRBJ2-5; D is perhaps TRBD1 (6 bases). The CDR3 totals 17 residues. Trimming pared 1 base from V and 5 bases from J, leaving 20 bases between. Germline CDR1 is SGHVS and CDR2 is FQNEAQ. CDR3 amino acids: CASSLGRLRGRGETQYF. The CDR3 bases are TGTGCCAGCAGCTTAGGCCGCCTGAGGGGGAGAGGCGAGACCCAGTACTTC.

This chain connects TRBV7-9 to TRBJ1-2; D might be TRBD1 (5 bases). The CDR3 runs to 14 residues. Deletions cut 0 bases from V and 5 bases from J, with 10 bases between. Looked up from germline, CDR1 is SEHNR and CDR2 is FQNEAQ (reference sequence). In nucleotides, the CDR3 is TGTGCCAGCAGCTTAGCAGGGGTAGGGTATGGCTACACCTTC. This encodes CASSLAGVGYGYTF.

This chain joins TRBV5-4 and TRBJ2-7; possible D gene TRBD1, 6 bases. Germline loops: CDR1 SGHNT, CDR2 YYREEE (reference sequence). V lost 1 base, J lost 3 bases, and 11 bases lay in between. CDR3 length equals 14 residues. The DNA of the CDR3 is TGTGCCAGCAGCTTGTCCGGACAGTTCTACGAGCAGTACTTC. Encoded protein: CASSLSGQFYEQYF.

This chain uses TRBV16 with TRBJ1-1; 9 bases line up with TRBD1. Losses at the gene ends were 4 bases for V and 5 bases for J; bases not matched to a gene: 8. The CDR3 is 15 residues long. Germline V gene sequence: CDR1 KGHSY, CDR2 FQNENV. The CDR3 nucleotides are TGTGCCAGCAGCCCACGTGGACAGGGGAGGACTGAAGCTTTCTTT. It yields the protein CASSPRGQGRTEAFF.